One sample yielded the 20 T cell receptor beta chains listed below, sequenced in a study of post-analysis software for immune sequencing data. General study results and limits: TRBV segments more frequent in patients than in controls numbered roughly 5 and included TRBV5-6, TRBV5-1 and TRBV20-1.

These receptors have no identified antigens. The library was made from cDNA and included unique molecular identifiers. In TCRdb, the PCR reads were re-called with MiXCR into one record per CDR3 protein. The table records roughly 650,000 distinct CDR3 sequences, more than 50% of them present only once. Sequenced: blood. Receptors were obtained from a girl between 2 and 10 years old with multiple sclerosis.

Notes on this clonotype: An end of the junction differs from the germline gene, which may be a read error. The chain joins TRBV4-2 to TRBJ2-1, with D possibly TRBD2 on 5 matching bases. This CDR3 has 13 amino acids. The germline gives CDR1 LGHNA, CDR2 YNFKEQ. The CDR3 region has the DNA TGTGCCAGCAGCCAAGACCACGGGGATGAGCGGTTCTTC. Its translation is CASSQDHGDERFF.

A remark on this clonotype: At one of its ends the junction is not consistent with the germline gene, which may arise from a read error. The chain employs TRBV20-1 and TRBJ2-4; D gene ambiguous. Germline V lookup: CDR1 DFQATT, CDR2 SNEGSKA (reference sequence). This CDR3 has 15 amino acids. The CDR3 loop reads CSARRSLLGKNIRYF. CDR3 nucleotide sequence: TGCAGTGCTAGAAGGTCCCTCCTAGGCAAAAACATTCGGTACTTC.

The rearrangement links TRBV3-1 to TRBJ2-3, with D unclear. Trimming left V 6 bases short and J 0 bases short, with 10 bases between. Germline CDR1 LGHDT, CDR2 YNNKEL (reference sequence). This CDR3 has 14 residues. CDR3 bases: TGTGCCAGCAGGAGACATACTAGCACAGATACGCAGTATTTT. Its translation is CASRRHTSTDTQYF.

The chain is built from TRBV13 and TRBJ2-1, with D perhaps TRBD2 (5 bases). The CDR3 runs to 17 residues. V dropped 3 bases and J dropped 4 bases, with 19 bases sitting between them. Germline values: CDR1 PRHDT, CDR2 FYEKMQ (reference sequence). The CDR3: CASSLGSPGNLYNEQFF. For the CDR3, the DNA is TGTGCCAGCAGCTTGGGGAGCCCGGGGAACCTTTACAATGAGCAGTTCTTC. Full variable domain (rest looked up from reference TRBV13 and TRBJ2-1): AAGVIQSPRHLIKEKRETATLKCYPIPRHDTVYWYQQGPGQDPQFLISFYEKMQSDKGSIPDRFSAQQFSDYHSELNMSSLELGDSALYFCASSLGSPGNLYNEQFFGPGTRLTVL.

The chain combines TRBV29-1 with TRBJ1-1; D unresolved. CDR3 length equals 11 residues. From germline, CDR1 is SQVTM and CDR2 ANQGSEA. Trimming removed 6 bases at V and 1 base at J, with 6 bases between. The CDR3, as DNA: TGCAGCGTAGTTCAGAACACTGAAGCTTTCTTT. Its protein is CSVVQNTEAFF.

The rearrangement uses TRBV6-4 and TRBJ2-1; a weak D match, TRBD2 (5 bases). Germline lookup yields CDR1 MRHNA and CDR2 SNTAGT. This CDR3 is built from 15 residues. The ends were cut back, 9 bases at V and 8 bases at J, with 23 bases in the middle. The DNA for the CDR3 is TGTGCCAGTCCTAGAAAGGTACTAGACGGCCATGAGCAGTTCTTC. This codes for CASPRKVLDGHEQFF.

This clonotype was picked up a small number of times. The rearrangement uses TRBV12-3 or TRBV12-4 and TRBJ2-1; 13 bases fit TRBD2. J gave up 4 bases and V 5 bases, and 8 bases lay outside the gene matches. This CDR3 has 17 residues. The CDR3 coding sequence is TGTGCCAGCAGTCCCCGGACTAGCGGGAGCTATTACAATGAGCAGTTCTTC. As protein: CASSPRTSGSYYNEQFF.

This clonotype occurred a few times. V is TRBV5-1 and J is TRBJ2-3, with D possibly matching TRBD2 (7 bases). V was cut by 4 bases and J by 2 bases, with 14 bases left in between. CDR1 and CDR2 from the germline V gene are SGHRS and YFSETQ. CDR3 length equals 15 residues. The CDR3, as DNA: TGCGCCAGCAGCCACTTGGGGGGGCCCACAGATACGCAGTATTTT. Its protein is CASSHLGGPTDTQYF. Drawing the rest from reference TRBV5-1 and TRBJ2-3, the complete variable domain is KAGVTQTPRYLIKTRGQQVTLSCSPISGHRSVSWYQQTPGQGLQFLFEYFSETQRNKGNFPGRFSGRQFSNSRSEMNVSTLELGDSALYLCASSHLGGPTDTQYFGPGTRLTVL.

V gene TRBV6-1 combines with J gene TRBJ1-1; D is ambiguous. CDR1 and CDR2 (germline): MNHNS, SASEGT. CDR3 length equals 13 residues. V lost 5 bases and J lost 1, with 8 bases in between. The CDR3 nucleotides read TGTGCCAGCAGTTGGAGCGGGAACACTGAAGCTTTCTTT. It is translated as CASSWSGNTEAFF.

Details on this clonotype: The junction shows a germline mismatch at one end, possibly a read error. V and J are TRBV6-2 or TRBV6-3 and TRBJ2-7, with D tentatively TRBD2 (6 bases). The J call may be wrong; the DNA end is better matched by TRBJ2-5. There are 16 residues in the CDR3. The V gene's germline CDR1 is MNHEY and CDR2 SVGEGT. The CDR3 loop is CAGSYLTDPEGETQYF. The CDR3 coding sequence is TGTGCCGGCAGTTACCTGACCGACCCGGAGGGGGAGACCCAGTACTTC.

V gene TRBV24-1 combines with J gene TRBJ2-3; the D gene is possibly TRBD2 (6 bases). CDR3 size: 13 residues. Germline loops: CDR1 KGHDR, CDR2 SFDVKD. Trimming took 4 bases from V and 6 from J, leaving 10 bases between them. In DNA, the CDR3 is TGTGCCACCAGTGACCCGGGGGAGGATACGCAGTATTTT. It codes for CATSDPGEDTQYF.

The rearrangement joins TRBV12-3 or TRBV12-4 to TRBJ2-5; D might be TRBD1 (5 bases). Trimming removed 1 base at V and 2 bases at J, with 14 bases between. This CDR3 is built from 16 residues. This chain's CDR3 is CASSLVQGSPQETQYF. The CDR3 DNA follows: TGTGCCAGCAGTTTAGTTCAGGGTTCCCCTCAAGAGACCCAGTACTTC.

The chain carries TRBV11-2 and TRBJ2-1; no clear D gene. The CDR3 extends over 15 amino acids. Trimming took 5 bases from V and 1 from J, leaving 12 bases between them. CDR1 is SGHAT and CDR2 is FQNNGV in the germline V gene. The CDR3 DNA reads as TGTGCCAGCAGCCCGCCCCTAGTGTCCTACAATGAGCAGTTCTTC. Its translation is CASSPPLVSYNEQFF. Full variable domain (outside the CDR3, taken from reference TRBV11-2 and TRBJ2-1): EAGVAQSPRYKIIEKRQSVAFWCNPISGHATLYWYQQILGQGPKLLIQFQNNGVVDDSQLPKDRFSAERLKGVDSTLKIQPAKLEDSAVYLCASSPPLVSYNEQFFGPGTRLTVL.

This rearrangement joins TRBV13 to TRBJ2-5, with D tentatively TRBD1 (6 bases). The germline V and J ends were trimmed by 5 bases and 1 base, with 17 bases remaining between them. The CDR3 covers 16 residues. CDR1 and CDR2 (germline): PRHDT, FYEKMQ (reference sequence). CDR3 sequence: CASSLTGKRFQETQYF. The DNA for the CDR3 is TGTGCCAGCAGCCTCACAGGGAAAAGATTCCAAGAGACCCAGTACTTC.

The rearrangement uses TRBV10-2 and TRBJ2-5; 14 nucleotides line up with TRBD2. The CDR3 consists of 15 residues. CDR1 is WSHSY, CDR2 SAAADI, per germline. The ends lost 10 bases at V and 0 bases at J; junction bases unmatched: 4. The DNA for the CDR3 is TGCGCCACGGGACTAGCGGGGGCGAACCAAGAGACCCAGTACTTC. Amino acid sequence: CATGLAGANQETQYF.

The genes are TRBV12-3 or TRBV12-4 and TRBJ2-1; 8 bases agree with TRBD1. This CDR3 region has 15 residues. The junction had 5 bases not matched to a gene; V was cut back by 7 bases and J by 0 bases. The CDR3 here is CASIPGTGSYNEQFF. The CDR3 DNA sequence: TGTGCCAGCATACCCGGGACAGGCTCCTACAATGAGCAGTTCTTC.

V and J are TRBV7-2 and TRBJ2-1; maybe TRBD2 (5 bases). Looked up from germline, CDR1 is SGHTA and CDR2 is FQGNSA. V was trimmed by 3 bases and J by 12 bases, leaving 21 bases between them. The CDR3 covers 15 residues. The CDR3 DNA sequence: TGTGCCAGCAGCTTCGGTAGCGTGGGGTCGAGTCGGCAGTTCTTC. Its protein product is CASSFGSVGSSRQFF.

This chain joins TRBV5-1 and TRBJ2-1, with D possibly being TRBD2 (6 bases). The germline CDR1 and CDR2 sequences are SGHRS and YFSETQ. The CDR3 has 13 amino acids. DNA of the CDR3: TGCGCGTCGGAGGGCCCTATGGTGGGTGAGCAGTTCTTC. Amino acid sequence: CASEGPMVGEQFF. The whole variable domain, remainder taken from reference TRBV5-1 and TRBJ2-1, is KAGVTQTPRYLIKTRGQQVTLSCSPISGHRSVSWYQQTPGQGLQFLFEYFSETQRNKGNFPGRFSGRQFSNSRSEMNVSTLELGDSALYLCASEGPMVGEQFFGPGTRLTVL.

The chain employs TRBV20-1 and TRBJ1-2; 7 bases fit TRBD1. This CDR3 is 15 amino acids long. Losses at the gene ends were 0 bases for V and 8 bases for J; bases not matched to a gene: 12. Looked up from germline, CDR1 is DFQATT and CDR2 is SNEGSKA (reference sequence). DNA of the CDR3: TGCAGTGCTAGAGACCCGGGGACAGCCCAGACGGGCTACACCTTC. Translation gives CSARDPGTAQTGYTF.

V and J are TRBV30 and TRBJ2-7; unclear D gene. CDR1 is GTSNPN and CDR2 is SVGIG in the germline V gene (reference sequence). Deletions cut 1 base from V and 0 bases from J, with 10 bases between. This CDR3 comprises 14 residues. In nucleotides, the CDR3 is TGTGCCTGGAGTGCGAGACCTACCTCCTACGAGCAGTACTTC. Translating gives CAWSARPTSYEQYF.